These T cell receptor beta chains were read from a single sample in a study of T cell repertoires in cytomegalovirus infection. One entry per CDR3 protein results from TCRdb running MiXCR on the reads. This sample has more than 350,000 distinct CDR3 sequences, with approximately 31% found just once. The sample taken for sequencing was PBMCs. These receptors were taken from a human donor in good health (CMV status not recorded). Some clones in this sample may be carry-over from other donors' samples. CDR3s include the opening cysteine and the closing phenylalanine or tryptophan. A D gene is named only where the DNA matches it firmly. Expanded clones get a size class; other rows say once, few or many, or leave the size out.

j_call,v_call,d_call,cdr3_length,clone_size,cdr3_aa,cdr3_nt
TRBJ1-4,TRBV5-1,.,16,once,CASSLGFGTTNEKLFF,TGCGCCAGCAGCTTGGGATTCGGGACAACTAATGAAAAACTGTTTTTT
TRBJ1-6,TRBV20-1,.,12,.,CSARDGNSPLHF,TGCAGTGCTAGAGATGGGAATTCACCCCTCCACTTT
TRBJ2-4,TRBV20-1,.,15,many,CSARAVLLAKNIQYF,TGCAGTGCTAGAGCTGTACTCCTAGCCAAAAACATTCAGTACTTC
TRBJ1-2,TRBV7-9,.,17,many,CASSRLGVRGQANGYTF,TGTGCCAGCAGCCGGCTGGGGGTACGGGGGCAGGCTAATGGCTACACCTTC
TRBJ1-1,TRBV19,.,13,few,CASRDSRDTEAFF,TGTGCCAGTAGGGATTCCAGGGACACTGAAGCTTTCTTT
TRBJ1-4,TRBV5-5,TRBD1,15,few,CASSLTGDINEKLFF,TGTGCCAGCAGCTTGACAGGGGATATTAATGAAAAACTGTTTTTT
TRBJ1-2,TRBV25-1,.,14,few,CASSEGSRNYGYTF,TGTGCCAGCAGTGAGGGGAGTAGGAATTATGGCTACACCTTC
TRBJ2-7,TRBV7-2,.,14,.,CARSLAKKNYEPYF,TGTGCCAGGAGCTTAGCGAAAAAGAACTACGAGCCGTACTTC
TRBJ2-2,TRBV19,.,14,.,CAISIVGTTGELFF,TGTGCCATTAGTATCGTCGGTACCACCGGGGAGCTGTTTTTT
TRBJ1-6,TRBV18,.,15,few,CASSPLQGRNSPLHF,TGTGCCAGCTCACCACTTCAGGGGCGTAATTCACCCCTCCACTTT
TRBJ1-2,TRBV7-9,.,16,few,CASSLEVSGHNYGYTF,TGTGCCAGCAGCTTAGAAGTGTCAGGGCATAACTATGGCTACACCTTC
TRBJ2-5,TRBV28,TRBD2,16,few,CASSSGLAGGPETQYF,TGTGCCAGCAGTTCGGGACTAGCGGGGGGCCCGGAGACCCAGTACTTC
TRBJ1-1,TRBV12-3/TRBV12-4,.,13,.,CASTQGFNTEAFF,TGTGCCAGCACTCAGGGGTTTAACACTGAAGCTTTCTTT
TRBJ2-7,TRBV2,.,15,.,CASSEIRGVLYEQYF,TGTGCCAGCAGTGAAATCAGGGGGGTATTGTACGAGCAGTACTTC
TRBJ2-1,TRBV20-1,.,13,few,CSKFDIPRNEQFF,TGCTCCAAGTTTGACATACCACGCAATGAGCAGTTCTTC
TRBJ1-6,TRBV20-1,TRBD1,16,.,CSARSTGGFNNSPLHF,TGCAGTGCTAGATCTACAGGGGGCTTCAATAATTCACCCCTCCACTTT
TRBJ1-5,TRBV7-6,.,14,.,CASSLGGLDQPQHF,TGTGCCAGCAGCTTAGGAGGACTGGATCAGCCCCAGCATTTT
TRBJ2-3,TRBV2,.,15,.,CASSERVRSTDTQYF,TGTGCCAGCAGTGAAAGGGTTAGAAGCACAGATACGCAGTATTTT
TRBJ2-7,TRBV29-1,.,16,.,CSVELGVGAGSYEQYF,TGCAGCGTTGAACTCGGGGTAGGTGCAGGTTCCTACGAGCAGTACTTC
TRBJ1-1,TRBV6-1,TRBD1,12,few,CASGGQGSEAFF,TGTGCCAGCGGGGGACAGGGGAGTGAAGCTTTCTTT
TRBJ1-2,TRBV7-8,.,15,.,CASSPSWGVNYSYTF,TGTGCCAGCAGCCCGAGTTGGGGGGTTAACTATAGCTACACCTTC
TRBJ2-1,TRBV27,.,13,.,CASSLGAVNEQFF,TGTGCCAGCAGTTTAGGGGCCGTCAATGAGCAGTTCTTC
TRBJ2-3,TRBV7-9,.,17,many,CASSLERVQGLADTQYF,TGTGCCAGCAGCTTAGAGCGGGTACAGGGGTTGGCAGATACGCAGTATTTT
TRBJ1-2,TRBV11-2,.,13,.,CASSFRRSYGYKF,TGTGCCAGCAGCTTTAGACGCAGCTATGGCTACAAATTC
TRBJ1-6,TRBV6-1,.,16,.,CASGRDRDTLNSPLHF,TGTGCCAGCGGGAGAGACCGGGACACTTTAAATTCACCCCTCCACTTT